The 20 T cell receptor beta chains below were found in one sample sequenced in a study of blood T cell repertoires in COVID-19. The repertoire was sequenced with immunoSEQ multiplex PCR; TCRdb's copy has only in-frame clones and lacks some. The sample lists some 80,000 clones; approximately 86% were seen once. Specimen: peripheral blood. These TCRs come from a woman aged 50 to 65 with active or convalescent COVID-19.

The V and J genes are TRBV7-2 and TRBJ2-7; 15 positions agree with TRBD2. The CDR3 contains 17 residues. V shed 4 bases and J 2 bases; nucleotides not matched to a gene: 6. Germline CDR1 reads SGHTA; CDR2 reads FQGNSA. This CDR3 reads CASSWTSGGVQTYEQYF. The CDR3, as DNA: TGTGCCAGCAGCTGGACTAGCGGGGGGGTTCAGACCTACGAGCAGTACTTC.

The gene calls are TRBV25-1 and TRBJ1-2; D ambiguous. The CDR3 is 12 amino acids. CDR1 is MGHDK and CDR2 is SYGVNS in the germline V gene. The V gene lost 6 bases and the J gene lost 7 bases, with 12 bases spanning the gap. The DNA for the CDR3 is TGTGCCAGCAGCGCCGGGGTTGCTGGCTACACCTTC. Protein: CASSAGVAGYTF.

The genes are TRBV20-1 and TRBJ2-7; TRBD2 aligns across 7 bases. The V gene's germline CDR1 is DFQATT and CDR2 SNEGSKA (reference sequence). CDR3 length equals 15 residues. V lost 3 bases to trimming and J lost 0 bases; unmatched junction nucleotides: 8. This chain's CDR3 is CSASSSGKGSYEQYF. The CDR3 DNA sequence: TGCAGTGCTAGTTCCAGCGGGAAAGGCTCCTACGAGCAGTACTTC.

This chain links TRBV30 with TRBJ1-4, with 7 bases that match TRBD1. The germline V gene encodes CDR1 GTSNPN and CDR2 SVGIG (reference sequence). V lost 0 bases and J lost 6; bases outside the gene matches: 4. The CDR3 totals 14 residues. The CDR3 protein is CAWSVQGGYEKLFF. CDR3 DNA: TGTGCCTGGAGTGTCCAGGGGGGTTATGAAAAACTGTTTTTT.

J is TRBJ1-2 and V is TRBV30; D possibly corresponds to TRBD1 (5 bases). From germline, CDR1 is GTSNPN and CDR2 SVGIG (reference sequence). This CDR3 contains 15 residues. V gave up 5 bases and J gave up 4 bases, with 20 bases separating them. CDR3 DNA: TGTGCCTGGGTGGGGTCAGGGTCGCGGGGCTATGGCTACACCTTC. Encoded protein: CAWVGSGSRGYGYTF.

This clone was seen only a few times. The CDR3 reads CSVDLRGRGNTEAFF. The CDR3 DNA sequence: TGCAGCGTTGATCTGAGGGGGCGCGGGAACACTGAAGCTTTCTTT. The chain couples TRBV29-1 to TRBJ1-1; 7 bases map to TRBD1. The CDR3 length is 15 residues. After removal of 3 bases from V and 1 base from J, the junction contained 8 bases not matched to a gene. The V gene's germline CDR1 is SQVTM and CDR2 ANQGSEA.

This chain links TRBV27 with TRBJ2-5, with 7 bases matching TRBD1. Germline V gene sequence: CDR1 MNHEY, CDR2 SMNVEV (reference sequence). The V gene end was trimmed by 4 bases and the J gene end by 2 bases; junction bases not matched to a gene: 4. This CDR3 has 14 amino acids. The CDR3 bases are TGTGCCAGCAGTTGGACAGGAACACAAGAGACCCAGTACTTC. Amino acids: CASSWTGTQETQYF.

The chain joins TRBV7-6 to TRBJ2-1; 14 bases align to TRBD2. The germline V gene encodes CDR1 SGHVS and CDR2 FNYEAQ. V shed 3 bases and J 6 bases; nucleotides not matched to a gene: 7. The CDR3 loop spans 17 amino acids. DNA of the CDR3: TGTGCCAGCAGCTTTCGACTAGCGGGGGGGCCCGGCAATGAGCAGTTCTTC. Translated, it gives CASSFRLAGGPGNEQFF.

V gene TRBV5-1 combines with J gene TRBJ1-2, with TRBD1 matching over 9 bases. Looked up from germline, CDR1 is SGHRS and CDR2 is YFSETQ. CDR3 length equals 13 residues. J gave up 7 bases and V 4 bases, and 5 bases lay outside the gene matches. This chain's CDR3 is CASSPGTGSGYTF. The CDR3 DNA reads TGCGCCAGCAGCCCCGGGACAGGGTCTGGCTACACCTTC.

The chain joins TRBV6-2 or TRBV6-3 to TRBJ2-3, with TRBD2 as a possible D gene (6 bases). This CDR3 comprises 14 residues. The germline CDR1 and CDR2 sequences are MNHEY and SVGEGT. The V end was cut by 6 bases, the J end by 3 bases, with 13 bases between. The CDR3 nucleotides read TGTGCCAGCAGCCCGGGGGAGGAAACAGATACGCAGTATTTT. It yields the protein CASSPGEETDTQYF.

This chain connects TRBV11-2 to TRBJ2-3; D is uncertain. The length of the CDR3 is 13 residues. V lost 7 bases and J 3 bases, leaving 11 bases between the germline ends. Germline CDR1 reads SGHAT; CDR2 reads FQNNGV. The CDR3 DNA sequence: TGTGCCAGCACCACAACGACTACAGATACGCAGTATTTT. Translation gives CASTTTTTDTQYF. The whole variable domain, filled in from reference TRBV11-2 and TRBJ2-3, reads EAGVAQSPRYKIIEKRQSVAFWCNPISGHATLYWYQQILGQGPKLLIQFQNNGVVDDSQLPKDRFSAERLKGVDSTLKIQPAKLEDSAVYLCASTTTTTDTQYFGPGTRLTVL.

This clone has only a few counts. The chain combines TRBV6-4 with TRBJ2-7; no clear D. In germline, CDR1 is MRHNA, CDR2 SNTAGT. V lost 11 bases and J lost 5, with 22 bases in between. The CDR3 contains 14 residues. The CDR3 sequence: CAARSDLIPHEQYF. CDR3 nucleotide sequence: TGTGCCGCGAGATCAGACTTAATCCCCCACGAGCAGTACTTC.

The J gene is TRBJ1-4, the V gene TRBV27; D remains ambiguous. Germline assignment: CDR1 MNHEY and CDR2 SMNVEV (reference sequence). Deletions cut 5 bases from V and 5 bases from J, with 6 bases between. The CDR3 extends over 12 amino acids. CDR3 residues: CASSHLNEKLFF. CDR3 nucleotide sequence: TGTGCCAGCAGTCACTTAAATGAAAAACTGTTTTTT. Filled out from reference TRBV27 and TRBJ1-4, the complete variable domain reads EAQVTQNPRYLITVTGKKLTVTCSQNMNHEYMSWYRQDPGLGLRQIYYSMNVEVTDKGDVPEGYKVSRKEKRNFPLILESPSPNQTSLYFCASSHLNEKLFFGSGTQLSVL.

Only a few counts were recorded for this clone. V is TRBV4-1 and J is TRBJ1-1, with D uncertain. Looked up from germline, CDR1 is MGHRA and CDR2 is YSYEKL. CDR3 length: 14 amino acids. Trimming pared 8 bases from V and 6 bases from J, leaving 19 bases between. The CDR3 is CASRREQRGAEAFF. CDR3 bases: TGCGCCAGCCGTCGAGAACAGCGGGGAGCTGAAGCTTTCTTT.

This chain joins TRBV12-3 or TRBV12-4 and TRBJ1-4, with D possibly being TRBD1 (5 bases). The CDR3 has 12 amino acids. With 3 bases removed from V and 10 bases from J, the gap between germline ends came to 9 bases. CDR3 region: CASSLQGGKLFF. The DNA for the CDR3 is TGTGCCAGCAGTTTGCAGGGAGGAAAACTGTTTTTT.

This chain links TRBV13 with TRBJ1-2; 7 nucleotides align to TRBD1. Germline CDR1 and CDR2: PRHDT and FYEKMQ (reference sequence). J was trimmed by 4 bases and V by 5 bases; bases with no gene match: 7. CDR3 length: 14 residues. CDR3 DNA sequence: TGTGCCAGCAGCCGTACCGACAGGGTCTATGGCTACACCTTC. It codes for CASSRTDRVYGYTF.

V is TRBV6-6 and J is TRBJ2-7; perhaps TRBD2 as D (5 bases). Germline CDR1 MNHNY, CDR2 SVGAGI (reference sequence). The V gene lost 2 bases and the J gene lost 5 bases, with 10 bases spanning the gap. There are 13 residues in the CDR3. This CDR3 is CASSYQFGDEQYF. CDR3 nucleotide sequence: TGTGCCAGCAGTTACCAGTTCGGGGACGAGCAGTACTTC.

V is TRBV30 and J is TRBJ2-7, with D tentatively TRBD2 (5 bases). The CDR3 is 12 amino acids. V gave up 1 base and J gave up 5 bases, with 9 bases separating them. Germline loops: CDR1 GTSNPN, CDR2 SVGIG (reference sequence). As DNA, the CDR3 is TGTGCCTGGAGTGGCACGAGGGACGAGCAGTACTTC. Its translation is CAWSGTRDEQYF.

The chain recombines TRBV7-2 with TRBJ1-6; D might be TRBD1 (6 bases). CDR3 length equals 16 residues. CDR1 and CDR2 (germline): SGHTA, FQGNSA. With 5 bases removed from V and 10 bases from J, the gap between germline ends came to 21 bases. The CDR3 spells CASSPPPGVLGSPLHF. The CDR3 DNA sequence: TGTGCCAGCAGCCCACCCCCAGGGGTTTTGGGCTCACCCCTCCACTTT.

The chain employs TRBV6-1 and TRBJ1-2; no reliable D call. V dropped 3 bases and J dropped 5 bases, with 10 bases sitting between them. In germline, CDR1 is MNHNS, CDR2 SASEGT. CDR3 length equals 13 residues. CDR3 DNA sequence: TGTGCCAGCAGTGAGATCGGACTATATGGCTACACCTTC. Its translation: CASSEIGLYGYTF.